Below, 17 T cell receptor beta chains from the same sample are listed, as sequenced in a study of T-cell reconstitution after alpha-beta-depleted transplantation in children. Molecular barcoding with unique molecular identifiers was used for the TCRbeta library. MiXCR, applied by TCRdb to the PCR reads, yields one record per CDR3 protein. Of some 500,000 distinct CDR3 sequences in the sample, approximately 16% were seen once. Sequenced material: PBMCs from the stem cell graft donor, taken from the stem cell graft. These receptors all come from a human donor who donated a stem cell graft to a child with acute lymphoblastic leukemia.

There are many counts of this clonotype. The J gene is TRBJ2-3, the V gene TRBV5-1; TRBD1 is a possible D gene (6 bases). The ends were cut back, 4 bases at V and 3 bases at J, with 9 bases in the middle. CDR3 length: 13 amino acids. Per germline, CDR1 SGHRS and CDR2 YFSETQ. CDR3 sequence (DNA): TGCGCCAGCAGCGAGACAGGTACAGATACGCAGTATTTT. It codes for CASSETGTDTQYF.

The rearrangement joins TRBV25-1 to TRBJ1-2, with D hard to call. V gave up 1 base and J gave up 8 bases, with 11 bases separating them. This CDR3 region has 13 residues. Germline V gene data show CDR1 as MGHDK and CDR2 as SYGVNS. This CDR3 reads CASSELLGHGYTF. The CDR3 DNA is TGTGCCAGCAGTGAATTGTTGGGTCACGGCTACACCTTC.

This clonotype was detected a few times. This chain's CDR3 is CSARPDNFETQYF. The CDR3 DNA reads as TGCAGTGCTAGACCGGACAACTTCGAGACCCAGTACTTC. The J gene is TRBJ2-5, the V gene TRBV20-1; maybe TRBD1 (5 bases). Germline assignment: CDR1 DFQATT and CDR2 SNEGSKA (reference sequence). The CDR3 contains 13 residues. The V end was cut by 2 bases, the J end by 5 bases, with 12 bases between.

This clonotype was detected a few times. The CDR3: CATTFQEDSGANVLTF. DNA of the CDR3: TGCGCCACCACGTTTCAGGAGGATTCTGGGGCCAACGTCCTGACTTTC. The genes are TRBV10-2 and TRBJ2-6; D is perhaps TRBD2 (5 bases). V was cut by 10 bases and J by 1 base, with 17 bases left in between. Germline V CDR1 and CDR2: WSHSY, SAAADI. The CDR3 runs 16 residues.

The genes are TRBV5-1 and TRBJ1-4; possible D gene TRBD1, 5 bases. V was clipped by 5 bases and J by 5 bases, with 13 bases between them. Per the germline V gene, CDR1 is SGHRS and CDR2 is YFSETQ. This CDR3 comprises 14 residues. CDR3 region: CASREGFRNEKLFF. CDR3 nucleotide sequence: TGCGCCAGCAGAGAGGGGTTTCGGAATGAAAAACTGTTTTTT.

The chain combines TRBV12-3 or TRBV12-4 with TRBJ1-5, with unresolved D. Trimming removed 7 bases from V and 5 bases from J, with 15 bases in between. This CDR3 is 14 amino acids long. In nucleotides, the CDR3 is TGTGCCAGCACCTCCGGACGTTGGGATCAGCCCCAGCATTTT. Its translation: CASTSGRWDQPQHF.

This clonotype was detected a few times. The chain couples TRBV29-1 to TRBJ2-1, with D perhaps matching TRBD1 (5 bases). Trimming removed 7 bases at V and 9 bases at J, with 16 bases between. Germline CDR1 reads SQVTM; CDR2 reads ANQGSEA. The CDR3 is 12 amino acids. The CDR3 sequence is CSAHTGASEQFF. The CDR3 DNA follows: TGCAGCGCGCACACTGGGGCATCTGAGCAGTTCTTC.

V is TRBV20-1 and J is TRBJ1-2; D may be TRBD1 (5 bases). Trimming shortened V by 1 base and J by 8 bases, and 17 bases separated the two germline ends. The CDR3 consists of 14 residues. The V gene's germline CDR1 is DFQATT and CDR2 SNEGSKA (reference sequence). The CDR3 spells CSARVGRQFYGYTF. DNA of the CDR3: TGCAGTGCTAGAGTGGGACGCCAGTTTTACGGCTACACCTTC.

The V and J genes are TRBV27 and TRBJ2-1; D is unresolved. Trimming removed 7 bases from V and 3 bases from J, with 19 bases in between. This CDR3 comprises 16 residues. CDR1 MNHEY and CDR2 SMNVEV come from the germline V gene (reference sequence). This CDR3 reads CASNTVARSLYNEQFF. The CDR3 region has the DNA TGTGCCAGCAACACTGTAGCACGCTCCCTCTACAATGAGCAGTTCTTC.

This clonotype appeared a few times. The CDR3 sequence is CAISEREGAQETQYF. The CDR3 bases are TGTGCCATCAGTGAGCGAGAAGGCGCCCAAGAGACCCAGTACTTC. The chain is built from TRBV10-3 and TRBJ2-5; no definite D call. Trimming pared 2 bases from V and 1 base from J, leaving 11 bases between. The CDR3 is 15 amino acids. CDR1 and CDR2 (germline): ENHRY, SYGVKD.

This clonotype was counted a few times. This chain joins TRBV12-3 or TRBV12-4 and TRBJ1-2; D unresolved. With 4 bases removed from V and 5 bases from J, the gap between germline ends came to 8 bases. The CDR3 has 12 amino acids. The CDR3 region has the DNA TGTGCCAGCAGTTCCGTCCCTTATGGCTACACCTTC. Its protein product is CASSSVPYGYTF.

The gene calls are TRBV11-2 and TRBJ2-7; tentative D call: TRBD2 (7 bases). Trimming shortened V by 3 bases and J by 4 bases, and 28 bases separated the two germline ends. CDR3 length: 19 amino acids. Looked up from germline, CDR1 is SGHAT and CDR2 is FQNNGV. As DNA, the CDR3 is TGTGCCAGCAGCTTGAGGGGGGGCTGGGACACACTATTTTCTTACGAGCAGTACTTC. Translation: CASSLRGGWDTLFSYEQYF.

The chain couples TRBV5-1 to TRBJ2-7, with 7 bases aligning to TRBD1. Germline CDR1 reads SGHRS; CDR2 reads YFSETQ. The CDR3 contains 14 residues. The J segment lost 2 bases and the V segment lost 6 bases, leaving 8 bases of the junction unmatched. CDR3 loop: CASTRGDRTYEQYF. CDR3 in DNA: TGCGCCAGCACACGTGGGGACAGAACCTACGAGCAGTACTTC.

The V and J genes are TRBV20-1 and TRBJ1-1; D gene ambiguous. With 4 bases removed from V and 0 bases from J, the gap between germline ends came to 9 bases. Germline assignment: CDR1 DFQATT and CDR2 SNEGSKA (reference sequence). The CDR3 totals 13 residues. This chain's CDR3 is CSAIRPLNTEAFF. Here the CDR3 DNA reads TGCAGTGCTATAAGACCTTTGAACACTGAAGCTTTCTTT.

There are a few counts of this clonotype. The V gene is TRBV5-1, the J gene TRBJ1-1; D might be TRBD1 (5 bases). CDR3 length: 14 amino acids. V was clipped by 3 bases and J by 4 bases, with 13 bases between them. Germline CDR1 is SGHRS and CDR2 is YFSETQ. This chain's CDR3 is CASSSGVGGTEAFF. The CDR3 nucleotides are TGCGCCAGCAGCTCGGGCGTTGGGGGCACTGAAGCTTTCTTT.

This clonotype came up a few times. The V call is TRBV4-1, the J call TRBJ2-3; TRBD2 matches at 7 bases. Germline V gene sequence: CDR1 MGHRA, CDR2 YSYEKL. The CDR3 is made up of 15 amino acids. Trimming cost V 3 bases and J 1 base; bases outside gene matches: 4. The CDR3 protein is CASSQRESRTDTQYF. In DNA form, the CDR3 reads TGCGCCAGCAGCCAGCGGGAGAGCCGCACAGATACGCAGTATTTT.

The chain employs TRBV9 and TRBJ1-5; D possibly corresponds to TRBD1 (6 bases). Germline lookup yields CDR1 SGDLS and CDR2 YYNGEE. The CDR3 sequence is 16 residues long. The ends were cut back, 0 bases at V and 2 bases at J, with 12 bases in the middle. CDR3 nucleotide sequence: TGTGCCAGCAGCGTAGGGGCGGGACATGGCAATCAGCCCCAGCATTTT. It encodes CASSVGAGHGNQPQHF.